This T cell receptor beta chain was identified during a study of T-cell memory formation after mild COVID-19. Study-level information: TCR clusters showed largely donor specificity. Study-wide findings and caveats: Certain responding clones were present in pre-infection memory, suggesting participation of cross-reactive memory. Clones that contracted clustered mainly in CM and EM if CD4+ and in EMRA if CD8+.

A single record per CDR3 protein comes from TCRdb applying MiXCR to the 5' RACE reads. The data contain approximately 260,000 distinct CDR3 sequences, about a sixth of them singletons. This clonotype has more than one count but fewer than ten. As yet, its antigen is unknown. The V end was cut by 3 bases, the J end by 7 bases, with 21 bases between. The CDR3 covers 17 residues. Germline-derived CDR1 and CDR2 are LGHNA and YNFKEQ. The chain links TRBV4-2 to TRBJ1-4; a weak D match, TRBD1 (6 bases). This receptor was obtained from a man aged 18 to 30 who had mild COVID-19 (a few samples of this study predate the infection). Cell type and time point are not known. Sequenced sample: PBMCs or a T cell subset sorted from them (not recorded which). In nucleotides, the CDR3 is TGTGCCAGCAGCCAGGCGCGCCTTAGCGGGGGCACTGAAAAACTGTTTTTT. Its protein product is CASSQARLSGGTEKLFF.